The present T cell receptor beta chain was sequenced within a study of regulatory T cells in long-lasting Graves disease. Study summary: Those Graves' patients who were newly diagnosed had been on antithyroid drugs under 3 months.

As to time point: newly diagnosed GD, antithyroid drugs for less than 3 months. PBMC RNA was the source of the TCR library. The CDR3 contains 14 residues. V lost 8 bases, J lost 0 bases, and 14 bases lay in between. The germline gives CDR1 MNHEY, CDR2 SVGEGT. Assembly of TCR beta libraries relied on iRepertoire HTBI primers together with Arm-PCR of CDR3 regions. TCRdb fed the multiplex PCR reads into MiXCR, producing one record per CDR3 protein. This sample yields more than 450,000 distinct CDR3 sequences, of which around 15% are seen a single time; 12% belongs to the top ten. A further study also used this sample, focusing on T cells in Graves' hyperthyroidism and ophthalmopathy.

The rearrangement links TRBV6-2 or TRBV6-3 to TRBJ2-7; D is undetermined. The sequence came from a man aged 35-49 years with Graves disease. The starting material was peripheral blood mononuclear cells (PBMCs), obtained at new diagnosis, from a patient treated with antithyroid drugs. The CDR3 protein is CASGQTLLSYEQYF. The CDR3, as DNA: TGTGCCAGCGGCCAAACCCTTCTCTCCTACGAGCAGTACTTC.